Detailed here is one TCR beta chain. The data are from a study of Ad26.COV2.S vaccination and SARS-CoV-2 variants. On the study more broadly: Administration of Ad26.COV2.S was intramuscular, either once or twice 56 days apart.

The CDR3 runs 12 residues. Trimming took off 4 bases at V and 1 base at J, with 4 bases between the two ends. Documented treatment: 15 to 20 received Ad26.COV2.S at low or high dose, single or two shots; about 5 received placebo; per-sample allocation not given. Following the first vaccine or placebo injection, samples were taken on day 63. The individual, an adult aged 18-55 years, was a donor in Boston. Its platform was an Ad26 vector, and its expressed antigen was Wuhan-strain SARS-CoV-2 spike. Only in-frame clones appear in the TCRdb table, and some are missing; sequencing was by immunoSEQ multiplex PCR. The sample records 400,000 to 450,000 clones, less than 95% being singletons.

Sequencing was performed on peripheral blood, taken in a trial of Ad26.COV2.S vaccine versus placebo. The receptor was derived from a person aged 18-60 years who received the Ad26.COV2.S COVID-19 vaccine or a placebo. The genes are TRBV12-3 or TRBV12-4 and TRBJ1-1; D unclear. The DNA of the CDR3 is TGTGCCAGCAGTTACGGGAACACTGAAGCTTTCTTT. This gives the protein CASSYGNTEAFF.